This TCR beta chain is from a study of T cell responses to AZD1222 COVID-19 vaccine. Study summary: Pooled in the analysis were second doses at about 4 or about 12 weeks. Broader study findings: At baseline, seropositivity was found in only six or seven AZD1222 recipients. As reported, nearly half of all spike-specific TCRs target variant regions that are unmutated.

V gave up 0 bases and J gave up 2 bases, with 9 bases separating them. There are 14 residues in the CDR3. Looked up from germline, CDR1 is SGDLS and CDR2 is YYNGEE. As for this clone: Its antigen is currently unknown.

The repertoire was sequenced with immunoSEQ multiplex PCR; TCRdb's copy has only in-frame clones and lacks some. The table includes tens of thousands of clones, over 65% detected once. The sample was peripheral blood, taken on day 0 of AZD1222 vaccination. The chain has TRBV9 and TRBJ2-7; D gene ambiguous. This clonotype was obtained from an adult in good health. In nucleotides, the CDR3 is TGTGCCAGCAGCGTAGGAGTAGGAACCTACGAGCAGTACTTC. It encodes CASSVGVGTYEQYF.